This T cell receptor (beta chain) was recorded in a study of cytomegalovirus exposure and HLA in healthy donors. Study-level background: The study's early data release held tens of millions of unique TCRs from HLA-typed donors.

The V gene lost 2 bases and the J gene lost 5 bases, with 15 bases spanning the gap. This CDR3 spans 15 amino acids. Germline values: CDR1 MNHNY, CDR2 SVGAGI (reference sequence). The PCR ran on 60 Vbeta and 13 Jbeta primers. Repertoires were generated with immunoSEQ multiplex PCR, while TCRdb's copy carries only in-frame clones and drops some. The sample lists some 150,000 clones; about 85% were seen once. This rearrangement joins TRBV6-6 to TRBJ1-2, with D tentatively TRBD1 (6 bases). This clonotype originated in a woman aged 18-29 years in good health and CMV-seronegative. What was sequenced was PBMCs. CDR3 sequence (DNA): TGTGCCAGCAGTTACCCCTATGAGAGGGGGTATGGCTACACCTTC. The encoded protein is CASSYPYERGYGYTF.